This T cell receptor beta chain comes out of a study of T-cell reconstitution after alpha-beta-depleted transplantation in children. Broader study findings: Elevated TCRbeta diversity at day 60 was traced, in some patients, to surviving recipient T cells and thymic progenitors. Where alpha-beta T cells came from about two months after transplant was reportedly several hundred expanded graft clones. T-cell numbers and diversity, one year after transplant, stemmed largely from T cells that were newly produced.

This CDR3 comprises 12 residues. V shed 1 base and J shed 7 bases, with 7 bases lying between them. Germline V lookup: CDR1 MGHDK, CDR2 SYGVNS. This clonotype has only a few counts. Its target is not known. Unique molecular identifiers were incorporated during preparation of the TCRbeta library. TCRdb analysed the PCR reads with MiXCR anew, one entry per CDR3 protein. The table lists hundreds of thousands of distinct CDR3 sequences, less than 15% of them singletons. J is TRBJ1-1 and V is TRBV25-1; D is ambiguous. The sequences come from PBMCs, collected before TCRalphabeta/CD19-depleted stem cell transplant. The origin of this receptor is a girl aged 2-10 years with congenital amegakaryocytic thrombocytopenia, due to receive a stem cell transplant. CDR3 loop: CASSELAGEAFF. The CDR3 coding sequence is TGTGCCAGCAGTGAATTGGCAGGTGAAGCTTTCTTT.